There are a few counts of the clone carrying this TCR beta chain. Its antigen is as yet unknown. The data were obtained in a study of CD8 T cells in ankylosing spondylitis. General study points: One TCR beta motif, made up of seven to nine highly homologous variants, appeared characteristic of ankylosing spondylitis blood.

TCRdb reanalysed the 5' RACE reads using MiXCR and keeps one entry per CDR3 protein. The profile shows approximately 500,000 distinct CDR3 sequences, 9.5% to 15% of them singletons. Sample: blood, either unsorted or a sorted T cell fraction (not recorded which). The TCR sequence derives from a male donor with ankylosing spondylitis.

The CDR3 coding sequence is TGTGCCAGCAGCTTAGGACCAGGCCCGGACTATGGCTACACCTTC. The encoded protein is CASSLGPGPDYGYTF. The chain is built from TRBV11-3 and TRBJ1-2; D call uncertain. Trimming left V 1 base short and J 3 bases short, with 12 bases between. CDR1 and CDR2 (germline): SGHNT, YENEEA. CDR3 length: 15 residues.